The sequence of this TCR beta chain was determined in a study of blood T cell repertoires in COVID-19. The table came from immunoSEQ multiplex PCR; TCRdb's copy has only in-frame clones and leaves some out. This sample has 200,000 to 300,000 clones, with roughly 86% found just once. The CDR3 is 14 amino acids. Germline CDR1 LNHDA, CDR2 SQIVND (reference sequence). Between the trimmed V and J ends, which lost 5 bases and 9 bases, there was a span of 14 bases. Input material: peripheral blood. This sequence was found in an older woman who had recovered from COVID-19. This sequence joins TRBV19 and TRBJ1-6; TRBD1 is a possible D gene (6 bases). The CDR3 DNA sequence: TGTGCCAGTAGTGAGGGGGGGGCGCTTTCACCCCTCCACTTT. Protein: CASSEGGALSPLHF.